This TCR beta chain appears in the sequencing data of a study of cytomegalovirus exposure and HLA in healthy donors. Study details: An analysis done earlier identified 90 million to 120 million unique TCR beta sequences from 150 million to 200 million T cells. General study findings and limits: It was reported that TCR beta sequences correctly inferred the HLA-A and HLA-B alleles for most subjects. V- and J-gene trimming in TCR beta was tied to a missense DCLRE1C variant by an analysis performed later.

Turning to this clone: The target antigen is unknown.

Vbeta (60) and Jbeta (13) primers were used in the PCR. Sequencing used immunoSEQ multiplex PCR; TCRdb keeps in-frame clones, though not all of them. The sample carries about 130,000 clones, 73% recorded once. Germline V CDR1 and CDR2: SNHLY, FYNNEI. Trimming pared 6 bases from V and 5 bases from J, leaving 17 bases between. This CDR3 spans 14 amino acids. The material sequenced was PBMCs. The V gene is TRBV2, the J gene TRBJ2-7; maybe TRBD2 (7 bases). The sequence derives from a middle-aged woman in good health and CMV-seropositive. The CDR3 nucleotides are TGTGCCAGCAGGGGCTGGGGGGGGCCCCACGAGCAGTACTTC. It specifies CASRGWGGPHEQYF.